The clone carrying this T cell receptor (beta chain) was seen a single time. This CDR3 comprises 14 residues. The germline V gene has CDR1 LNHDA and CDR2 SQIVND (reference sequence). V lost 1 base, J lost 7 bases, and 11 bases lay in between. This sample stems from a study of shared clonotypes between healthy human individuals. Study information: Each donor's CD8 memory used one plate, CD8 naive two, each CD4 subset three.

Investigators spread the genomic DNA of each subset evenly over several immunoSEQ plates. Some clones are missing from TCRdb's copy, which holds only in-frame ones; the method was immunoSEQ multiplex PCR. The sample includes 150,000 to 200,000 clones, 85% to 95% of them seen just once. Specimen: naive CD4+ T cells sorted from blood. The subset here: CD45RA+ positively selected. This chain connects TRBV19 to TRBJ2-1, with no clear D. The TCR was taken from a woman in her 30s in good health. In nucleotides, the CDR3 is TGTGCCAGTAGTATAGTAAGCCAGAATAATGAGCAGTTCTTC. Encoded protein: CASSIVSQNNEQFF.